This is a list of T cell receptor beta chains from one sample in a study of shared clonotypes between healthy human individuals. The data were produced by immunoSEQ multiplex PCR, yet TCRdb's version contains in-frame clones alone and is incomplete. Counted here are fewer than 600,000 clones, about 85% occurring once; the ten biggest clones make up less than 15%. The sample consisted of PBMCs. These receptors were obtained from a middle-aged woman in good health. Some clones in this sample may be carry-over from other donors' samples. Both conserved end residues are part of each CDR3. The size entry is marked missing in some rows and otherwise reads once, few, many or a size class.

clone size	V gene	J gene	CDR3 protein
once	TRBV2	TRBJ2-3	CASRVGTSGPTDTQYF
-	TRBV29-1	TRBJ1-2	CSVQEGAYGYTF
-	TRBV25-1	TRBJ1-1	CASSPGPRNTEAFF
-	TRBV5-1	TRBJ2-1	CASSPPGLSEQFF
-	TRBV4-1	TRBJ1-2	CASSQVSRADYGYTF
-	TRBV27	TRBJ2-1	CASSSGGGRIDNEQFF
-	TRBV28	TRBJ1-3	CASSLRQALGTIYF
-	TRBV7-2	TRBJ2-7	CASSLVAGGPYEQYF
many	TRBV5-6	TRBJ1-2	CASSLGFDRGPNYGYTF
-	TRBV15	TRBJ2-5	CATSRQNQGRETQYF
-	TRBV7-9	TRBJ2-1	CASSPSRGGRKQNEQFF
-	TRBV7-9	TRBJ2-5	CASSQEGGGETQYF
few	TRBV11-3	TRBJ1-1	CASSLSGENTEAFF
-	TRBV4-2	TRBJ2-1	CASSREDRESYNEQFF
few	TRBV9	TRBJ1-1	CASSVDGNTEAFF
-	TRBV20-1	TRBJ2-5	CSAPSLETQYF
few	TRBV4-2	TRBJ1-4	CASSQPSQGVANEKLFF